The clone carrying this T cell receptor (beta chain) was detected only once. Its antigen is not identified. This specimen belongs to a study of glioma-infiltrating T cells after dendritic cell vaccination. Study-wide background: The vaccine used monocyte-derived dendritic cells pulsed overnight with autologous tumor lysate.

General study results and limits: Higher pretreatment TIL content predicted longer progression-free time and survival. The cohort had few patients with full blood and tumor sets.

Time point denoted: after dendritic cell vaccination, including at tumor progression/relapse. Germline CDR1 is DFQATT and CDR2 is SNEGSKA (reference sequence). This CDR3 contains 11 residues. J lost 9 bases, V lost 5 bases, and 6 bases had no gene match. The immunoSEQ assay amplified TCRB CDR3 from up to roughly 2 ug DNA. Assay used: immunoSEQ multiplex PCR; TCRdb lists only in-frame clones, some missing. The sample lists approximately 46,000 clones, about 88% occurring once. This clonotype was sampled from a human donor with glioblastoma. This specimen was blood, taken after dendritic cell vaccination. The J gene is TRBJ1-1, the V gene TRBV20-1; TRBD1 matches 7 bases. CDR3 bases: TGCAGTGCTTCCAAGGGGGCCCAAGCTTTCTTT. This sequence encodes CSASKGAQAFF.